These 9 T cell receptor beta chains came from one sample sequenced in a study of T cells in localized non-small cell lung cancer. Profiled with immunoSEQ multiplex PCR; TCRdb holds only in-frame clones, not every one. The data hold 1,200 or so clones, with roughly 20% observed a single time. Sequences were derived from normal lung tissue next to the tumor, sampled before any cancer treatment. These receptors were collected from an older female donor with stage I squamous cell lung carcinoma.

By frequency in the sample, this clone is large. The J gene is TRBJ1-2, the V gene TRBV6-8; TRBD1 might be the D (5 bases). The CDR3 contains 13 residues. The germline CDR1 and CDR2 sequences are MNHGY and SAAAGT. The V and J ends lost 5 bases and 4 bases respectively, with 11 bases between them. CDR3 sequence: CASSPDNGYGYTF. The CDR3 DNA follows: TGTGCCAGCAGTCCGGACAACGGCTATGGCTACACCTTC.

The DNA for the CDR3 is TGTGCCAGCAGCCCTCCTAGTCGATCCTACAATGAGCAGTTCTTC. It codes for CASSPPSRSYNEQFF. The chain joins TRBV7-5 to TRBJ2-1; TRBD2, the table's D call, was not compared with the DNA. TRBV7-5 counts as a pseudogene. The CDR3 is made up of 15 amino acids.

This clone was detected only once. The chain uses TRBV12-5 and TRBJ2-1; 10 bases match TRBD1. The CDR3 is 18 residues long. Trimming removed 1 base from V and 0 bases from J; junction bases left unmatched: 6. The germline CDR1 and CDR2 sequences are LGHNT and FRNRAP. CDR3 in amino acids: CASGLAGTGAISYNEQFF. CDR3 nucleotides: TGTGCTAGTGGTTTGGCAGGGACAGGGGCTATCTCCTACAATGAGCAGTTCTTC.

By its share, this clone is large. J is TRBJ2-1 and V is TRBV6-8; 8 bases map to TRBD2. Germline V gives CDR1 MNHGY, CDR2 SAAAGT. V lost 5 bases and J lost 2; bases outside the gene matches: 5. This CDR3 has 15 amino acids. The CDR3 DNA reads TGTGCCAGCAGTCAGAGCGGGAGAACCTACAATGAGCAGTTCTTC. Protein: CASSQSGRTYNEQFF.

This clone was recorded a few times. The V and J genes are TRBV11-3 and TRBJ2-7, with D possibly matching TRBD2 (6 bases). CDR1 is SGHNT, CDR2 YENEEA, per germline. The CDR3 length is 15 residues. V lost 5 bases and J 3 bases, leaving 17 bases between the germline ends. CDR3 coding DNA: TGTGCCAGCAGCGCCCCCGGGAGAAGCGGCTACGAGCAGTACTTC. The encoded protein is CASSAPGRSGYEQYF.

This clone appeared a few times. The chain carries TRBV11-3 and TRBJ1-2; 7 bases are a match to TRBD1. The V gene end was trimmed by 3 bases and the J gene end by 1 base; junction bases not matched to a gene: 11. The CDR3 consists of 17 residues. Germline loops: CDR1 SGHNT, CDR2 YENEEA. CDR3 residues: CASSLVFRGQDNYGYTF. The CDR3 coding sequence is TGTGCCAGCAGCTTGGTCTTCCGTGGACAGGATAACTATGGCTACACCTTC. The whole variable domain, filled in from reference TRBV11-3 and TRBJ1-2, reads EAGVVQSPRYKIIEKKQPVAFWCNPISGHNTLYWYLQNLGQGPELLIRYENEEAVDDSQLPKDRFSAERLKGVDSTLKIQPAELGDSAVYLCASSLVFRGQDNYGYTFGSGTRLTVV.

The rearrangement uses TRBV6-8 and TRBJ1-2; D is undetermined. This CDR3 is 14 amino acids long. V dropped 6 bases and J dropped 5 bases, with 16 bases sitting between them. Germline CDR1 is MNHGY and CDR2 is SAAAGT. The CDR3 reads CASRADRAPYGYTF. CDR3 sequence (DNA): TGTGCCAGCAGGGCGGACCGGGCCCCGTATGGCTACACCTTC.

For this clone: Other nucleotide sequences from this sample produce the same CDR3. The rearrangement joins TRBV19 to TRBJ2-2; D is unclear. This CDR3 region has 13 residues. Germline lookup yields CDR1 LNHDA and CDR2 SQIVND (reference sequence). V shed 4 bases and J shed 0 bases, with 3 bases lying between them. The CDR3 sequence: CASSNPNTGELFF. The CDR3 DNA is TGTGCCAGTAGTAACCCGAACACCGGGGAGCTGTTTTTT.

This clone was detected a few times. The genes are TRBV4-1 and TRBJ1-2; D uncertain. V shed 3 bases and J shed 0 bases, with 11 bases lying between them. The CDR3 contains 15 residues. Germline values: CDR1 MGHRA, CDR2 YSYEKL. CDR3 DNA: TGCGCCAGCAGCCATCTGATTGGGGCTAACTATGGCTACACCTTC. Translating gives CASSHLIGANYGYTF.